Sequencing of this T cell receptor (beta chain) was carried out in a study of tumor and adjacent non-tumor tissue in lung cancer. Study observations and caveats: Tumor repertoires had a smaller top 100 clone share than normal lung. Shorter survival was associated with higher TCR diversity in tumors.

This CDR3 contains 11 residues. Trimming cost V 0 bases and J 11 bases, with 10 bases left between them. Per the germline V gene, CDR1 is DFQATT and CDR2 is SNEGSKA (reference sequence). TCRbeta libraries were built with three rounds of nested PCR, modified from ARM-PCR. TCRdb re-derived calls from the multiplex PCR reads in MiXCR, one entry per CDR3 protein. The sample lists 90,000 to 120,000 distinct CDR3 sequences, 65% occurring once. No cell sorting was done before RNA was extracted from the tissue. This non-tumor lung sample came from over 3 cm beyond the tumor edge. As concerns this clonotype: Its cognate antigen is unknown. A read error is possible here, since a much larger clone lies one base away.

The rearrangement uses TRBV20-1 and TRBJ1-1; D is ambiguous. Sequencing was carried out using distant non-tumor lung tissue. This sequence originates from a man aged 25-40 years with non-small cell lung cancer. The CDR3 loop is CSARDGIGAFF. Written as DNA, the CDR3 is TGCAGTGCTAGAGATGGGATAGGGGCTTTCTTT.